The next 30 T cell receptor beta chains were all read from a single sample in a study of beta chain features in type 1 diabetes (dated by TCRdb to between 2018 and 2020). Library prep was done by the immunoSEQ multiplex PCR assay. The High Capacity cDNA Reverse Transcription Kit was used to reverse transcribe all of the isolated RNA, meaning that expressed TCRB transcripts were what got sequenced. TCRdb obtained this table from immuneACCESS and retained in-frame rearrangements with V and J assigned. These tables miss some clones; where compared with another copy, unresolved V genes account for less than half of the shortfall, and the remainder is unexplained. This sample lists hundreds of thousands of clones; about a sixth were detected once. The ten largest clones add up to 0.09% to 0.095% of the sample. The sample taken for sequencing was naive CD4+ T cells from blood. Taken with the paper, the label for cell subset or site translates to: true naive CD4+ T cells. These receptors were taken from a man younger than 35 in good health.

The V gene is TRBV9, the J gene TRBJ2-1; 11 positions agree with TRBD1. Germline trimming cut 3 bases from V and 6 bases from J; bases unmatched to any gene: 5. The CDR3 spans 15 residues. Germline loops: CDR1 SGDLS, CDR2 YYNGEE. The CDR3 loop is CASSGWDRGGNEQFF. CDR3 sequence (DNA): TGTGCCAGCAGCGGCTGGGACAGGGGGGGCAATGAGCAGTTCTTC.

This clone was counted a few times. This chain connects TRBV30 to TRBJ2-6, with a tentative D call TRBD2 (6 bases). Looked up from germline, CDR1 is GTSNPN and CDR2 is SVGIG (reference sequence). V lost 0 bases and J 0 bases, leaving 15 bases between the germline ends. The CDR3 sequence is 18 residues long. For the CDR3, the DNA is TGTGCCTGGAGTGTATGGAGGGGAACCTACTCTGGGGCCAACGTCCTGACTTTC. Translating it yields CAWSVWRGTYSGANVLTF.

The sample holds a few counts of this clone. The DNA for the CDR3 is TGTGCCAGCCGCGGTTCGCCCTACGAGCAGTACTTC. Its translation: CASRGSPYEQYF. This chain joins TRBV7-2 and TRBJ2-7; D is unresolved. Germline V gene sequence: CDR1 SGHTA, CDR2 FQGNSA. V was trimmed by 8 bases and J by 2 bases, leaving 10 bases between them. CDR3 length: 12 amino acids.

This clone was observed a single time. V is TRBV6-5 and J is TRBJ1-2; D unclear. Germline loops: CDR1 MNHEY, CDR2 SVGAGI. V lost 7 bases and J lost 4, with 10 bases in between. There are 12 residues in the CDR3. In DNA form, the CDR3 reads TGTGCCAGCACCGGGATGGGCTATGGCTACACCTTC. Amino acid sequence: CASTGMGYGYTF.

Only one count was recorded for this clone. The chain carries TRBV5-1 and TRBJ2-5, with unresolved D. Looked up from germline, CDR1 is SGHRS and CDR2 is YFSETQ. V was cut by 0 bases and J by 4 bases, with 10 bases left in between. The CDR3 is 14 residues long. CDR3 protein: CASSLVGPGETQYF. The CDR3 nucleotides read TGCGCCAGCAGCTTGGTAGGCCCCGGAGAGACCCAGTACTTC.

In DNA form, the CDR3 reads TGTGCCAGCAGTACTGGGACTAGCGTCTCCCAAGAGACCCAGTACTTC. Residues: CASSTGTSVSQETQYF. The chain links TRBV2 to TRBJ2-5, with 10 bases that match TRBD2. CDR3 length: 16 amino acids. The V and J ends lost 5 bases and 1 base, in that order; junction bases with no gene match: 7. Germline V gene sequence: CDR1 SNHLY, CDR2 FYNNEI.

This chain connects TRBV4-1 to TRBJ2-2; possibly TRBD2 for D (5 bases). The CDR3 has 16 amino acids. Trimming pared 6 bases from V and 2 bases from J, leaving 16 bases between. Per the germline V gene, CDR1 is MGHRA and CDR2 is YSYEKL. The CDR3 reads CASRPRIGGNTGELFF. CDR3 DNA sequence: TGCGCCAGCAGGCCAAGAATAGGAGGAAACACCGGGGAGCTGTTTTTT.

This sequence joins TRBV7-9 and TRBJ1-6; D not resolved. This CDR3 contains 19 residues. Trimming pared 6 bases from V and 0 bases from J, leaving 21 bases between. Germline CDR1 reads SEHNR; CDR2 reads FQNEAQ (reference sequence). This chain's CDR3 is CASRRESHAPSSYNSPLHF. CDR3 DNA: TGTGCCAGCAGAAGAGAGTCACATGCACCAAGCTCCTATAATTCACCCCTCCACTTT.

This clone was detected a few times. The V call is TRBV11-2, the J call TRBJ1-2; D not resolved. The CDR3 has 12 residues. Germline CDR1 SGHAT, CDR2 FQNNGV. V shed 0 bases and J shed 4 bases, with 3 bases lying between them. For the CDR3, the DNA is TGTGCCAGCAGCTTAGATGGCTATGGCTACACCTTC. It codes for CASSLDGYGYTF.

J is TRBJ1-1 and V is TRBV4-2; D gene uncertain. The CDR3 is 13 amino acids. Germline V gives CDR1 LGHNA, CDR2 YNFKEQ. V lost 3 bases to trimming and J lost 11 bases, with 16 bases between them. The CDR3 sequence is CASSHPLGVGAFF. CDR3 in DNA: TGTGCCAGCAGCCATCCCCTCGGGGTCGGCGCTTTCTTT.

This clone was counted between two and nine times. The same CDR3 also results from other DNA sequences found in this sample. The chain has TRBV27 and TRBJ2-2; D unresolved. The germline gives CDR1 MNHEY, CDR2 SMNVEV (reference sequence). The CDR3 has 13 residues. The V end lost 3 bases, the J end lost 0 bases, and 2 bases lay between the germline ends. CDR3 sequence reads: CASSLSNTGELFF. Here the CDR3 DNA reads TGTGCCAGCAGTTTGTCGAACACCGGGGAGCTGTTTTTT.

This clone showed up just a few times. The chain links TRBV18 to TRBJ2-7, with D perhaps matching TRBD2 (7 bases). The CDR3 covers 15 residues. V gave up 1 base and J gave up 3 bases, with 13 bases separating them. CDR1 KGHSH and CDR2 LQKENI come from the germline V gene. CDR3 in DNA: TGTGCCAGCTCACCACGGGAGGGGGTGATCTACGAGCAGTACTTC. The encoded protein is CASSPREGVIYEQYF. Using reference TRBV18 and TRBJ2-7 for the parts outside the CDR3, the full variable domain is NAGVMQNPRHLVRRRGQEARLRCSPMKGHSHVYWYRQLPEEGLKFMVYLQKENIIDESGMPKERFSAEFPKEGPSILRIQQVVRGDSAAYFCASSPREGVIYEQYFGPGTRLTVT.

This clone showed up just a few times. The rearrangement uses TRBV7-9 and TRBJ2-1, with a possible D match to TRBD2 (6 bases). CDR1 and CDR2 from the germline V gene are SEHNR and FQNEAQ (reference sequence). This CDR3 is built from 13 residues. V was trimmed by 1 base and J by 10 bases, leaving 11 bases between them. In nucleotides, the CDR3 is TGTGCCAGCAGCTTAGAGGCCAGCGGGGAGCAGTTCTTC. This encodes CASSLEASGEQFF.

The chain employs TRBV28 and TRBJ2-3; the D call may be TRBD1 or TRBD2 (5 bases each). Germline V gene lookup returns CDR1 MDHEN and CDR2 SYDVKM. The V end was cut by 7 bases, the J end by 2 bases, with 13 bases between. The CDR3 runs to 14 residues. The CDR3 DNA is TGTGCCAGCACCAAGGGACGGTTCACAGATACGCAGTATTTT. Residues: CASTKGRFTDTQYF.

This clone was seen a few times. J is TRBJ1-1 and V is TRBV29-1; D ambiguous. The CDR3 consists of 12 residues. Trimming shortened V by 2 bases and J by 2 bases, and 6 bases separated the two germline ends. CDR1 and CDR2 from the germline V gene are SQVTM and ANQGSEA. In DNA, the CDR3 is TGCAGCGTTGAAAAGCTCAACACTGAAGCTTTCTTT. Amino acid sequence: CSVEKLNTEAFF.

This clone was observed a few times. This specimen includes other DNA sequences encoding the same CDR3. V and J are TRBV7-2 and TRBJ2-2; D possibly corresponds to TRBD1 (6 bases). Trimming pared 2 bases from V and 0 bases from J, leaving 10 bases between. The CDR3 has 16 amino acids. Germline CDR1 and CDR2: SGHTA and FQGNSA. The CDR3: CASSLRTGSNTGELFF. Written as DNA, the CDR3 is TGTGCCAGCAGCTTAAGAACAGGGTCGAACACCGGGGAGCTGTTTTTT.

The DNA of the CDR3 is TGTGCCAGCAGCTTGCCGCGGGGATCAGACGAGCAGTACTTC. It translates to CASSLPRGSDEQYF. The V gene is TRBV5-4, the J gene TRBJ2-7; TRBD2 might be the D (6 bases). V was clipped by 1 base and J by 5 bases, with 13 bases between them. This CDR3 comprises 14 residues. CDR1 is SGHNT, CDR2 YYREEE, per germline (reference sequence).

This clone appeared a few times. The CDR3 here is CASSQLVTPHNEQFF. The CDR3 DNA reads TGCGCCAGCAGCCAACTGGTCACTCCGCACAATGAGCAGTTCTTC. The rearrangement links TRBV4-1 to TRBJ2-1; no firm D call. The CDR3 has 15 residues. V was cut by 2 bases and J by 5 bases, with 13 bases left in between. Germline-derived CDR1 and CDR2 are MGHRA and YSYEKL.

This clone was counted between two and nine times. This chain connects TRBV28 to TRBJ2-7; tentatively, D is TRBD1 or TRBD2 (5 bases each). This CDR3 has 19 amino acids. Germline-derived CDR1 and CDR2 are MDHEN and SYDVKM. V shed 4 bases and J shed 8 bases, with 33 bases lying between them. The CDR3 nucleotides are TGTGCCAGCAGTTACCAGTCGCCGGGACGGAACCCGAGCGGCGCTAAGCAGTACTTC. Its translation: CASSYQSPGRNPSGAKQYF.

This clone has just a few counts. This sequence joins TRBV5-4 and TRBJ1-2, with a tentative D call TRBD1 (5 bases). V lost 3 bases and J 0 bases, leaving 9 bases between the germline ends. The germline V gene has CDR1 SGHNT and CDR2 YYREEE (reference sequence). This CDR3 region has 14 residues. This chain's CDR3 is CASSSEGANYGYTF. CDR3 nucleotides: TGTGCCAGCAGCTCCGAAGGGGCTAACTATGGCTACACCTTC. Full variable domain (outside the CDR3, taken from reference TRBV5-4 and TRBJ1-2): ETGVTQSPTHLIKTRGQQVTLRCSSQSGHNTVSWYQQALGQGPQFIFQYYREEENGRGNFPPRFSGLQFPNYSSELNVNALELDDSALYLCASSSEGANYGYTFGSGTRLTVV.

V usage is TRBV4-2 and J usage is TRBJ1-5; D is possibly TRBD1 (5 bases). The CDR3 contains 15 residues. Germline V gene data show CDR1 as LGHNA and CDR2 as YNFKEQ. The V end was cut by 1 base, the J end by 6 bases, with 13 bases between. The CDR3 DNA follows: TGTGCCAGCAGCCAAGCTCAGGGAATAGCTCAGCCCCAGCATTTT. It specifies CASSQAQGIAQPQHF.

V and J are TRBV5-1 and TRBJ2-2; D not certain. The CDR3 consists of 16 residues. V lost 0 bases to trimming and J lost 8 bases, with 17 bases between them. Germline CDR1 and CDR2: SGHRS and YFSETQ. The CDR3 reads CASSLGDGIRAGELFF. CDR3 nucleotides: TGCGCCAGCAGCTTGGGGGATGGAATCCGAGCTGGGGAGCTGTTTTTT.

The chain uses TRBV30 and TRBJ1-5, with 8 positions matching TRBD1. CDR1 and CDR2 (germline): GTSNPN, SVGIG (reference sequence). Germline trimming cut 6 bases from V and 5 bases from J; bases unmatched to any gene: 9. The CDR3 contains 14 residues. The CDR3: CACARGPADQPQHF. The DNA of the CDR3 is TGTGCCTGCGCCAGGGGGCCAGCGGATCAGCCCCAGCATTTT.

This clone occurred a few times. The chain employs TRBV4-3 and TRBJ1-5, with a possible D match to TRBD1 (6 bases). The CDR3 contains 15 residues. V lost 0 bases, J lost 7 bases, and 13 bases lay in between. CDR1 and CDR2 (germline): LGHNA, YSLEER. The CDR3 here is CASSQDHRVGQPQHF. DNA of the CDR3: TGCGCCAGCAGCCAAGACCACAGGGTTGGACAGCCCCAGCATTTT.

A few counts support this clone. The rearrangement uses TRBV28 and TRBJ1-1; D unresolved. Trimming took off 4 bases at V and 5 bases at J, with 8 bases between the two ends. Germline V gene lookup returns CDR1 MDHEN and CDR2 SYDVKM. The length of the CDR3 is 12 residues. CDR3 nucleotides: TGTGCCAGCAGTTCGCGTAGGACTGAAGCTTTCTTT. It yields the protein CASSSRRTEAFF.

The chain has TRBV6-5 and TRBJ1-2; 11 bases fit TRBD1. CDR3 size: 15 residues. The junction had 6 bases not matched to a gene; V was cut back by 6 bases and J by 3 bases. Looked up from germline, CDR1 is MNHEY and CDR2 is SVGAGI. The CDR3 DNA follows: TGTGCCAGCAGAAACCGGGACAGGGGGTACTATGGCTACACCTTC. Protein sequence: CASRNRDRGYYGYTF.

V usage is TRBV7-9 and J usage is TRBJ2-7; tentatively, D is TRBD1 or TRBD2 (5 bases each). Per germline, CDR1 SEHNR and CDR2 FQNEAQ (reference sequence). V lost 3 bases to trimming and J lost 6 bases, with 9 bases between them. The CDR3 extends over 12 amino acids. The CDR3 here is CASSFRGTEQYF. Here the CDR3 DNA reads TGTGCCAGCAGCTTCAGAGGGACCGAGCAGTACTTC.

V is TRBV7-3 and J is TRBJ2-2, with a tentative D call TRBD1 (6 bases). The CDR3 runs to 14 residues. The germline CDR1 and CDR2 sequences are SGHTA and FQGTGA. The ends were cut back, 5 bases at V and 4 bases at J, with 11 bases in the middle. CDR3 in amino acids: CASSQGRVTGELFF. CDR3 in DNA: TGTGCCAGCAGCCAGGGGCGCGTCACCGGGGAGCTGTTTTTT.

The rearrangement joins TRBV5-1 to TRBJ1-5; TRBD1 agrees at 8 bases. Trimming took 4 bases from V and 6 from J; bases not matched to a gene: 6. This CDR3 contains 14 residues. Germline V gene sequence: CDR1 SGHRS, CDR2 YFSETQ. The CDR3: CASSVQGDSQPQHF. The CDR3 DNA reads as TGCGCCAGCAGCGTACAGGGGGATTCTCAGCCCCAGCATTTT.

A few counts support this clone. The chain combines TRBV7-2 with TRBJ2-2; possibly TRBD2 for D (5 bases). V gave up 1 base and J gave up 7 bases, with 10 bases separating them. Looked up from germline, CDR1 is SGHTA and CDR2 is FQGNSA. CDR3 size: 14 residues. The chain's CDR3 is CASSLVGSDGELFF. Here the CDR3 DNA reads TGTGCCAGCAGCTTAGTAGGGAGTGACGGGGAGCTGTTTTTT. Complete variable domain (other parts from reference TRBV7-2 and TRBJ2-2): GAGVSQSPSNKVTEKGKDVELRCDPISGHTALYWYRQSLGQGLEFLIYFQGNSAPDKSGLPSDRFSAERTGGSVSTLTIQRTQQEDSAVYLCASSLVGSDGELFFGEGSRLTVL.